These 29 T cell receptor beta chains share one sample of origin, sequenced in a study of cytomegalovirus exposure and HLA in healthy donors. PCR employed 60 Vbeta and 13 Jbeta primers. Sequencing was performed with immunoSEQ multiplex PCR; in TCRdb, only in-frame clones are kept and a portion is missing. The sample yields about 75,000 clones, around 80% seen once. The sequencing sample was made of PBMCs. These TCRs come from a man aged 70-80 years in good health and CMV-seropositive.

The V and J genes are TRBV10-1 and TRBJ2-2, with a possible D match to TRBD1 (6 bases). Germline V gene lookup returns CDR1 WNHNN and CDR2 SYGVQD (reference sequence). CDR3 length: 14 residues. The ends were cut back, 6 bases at V and 1 base at J, with 9 bases in the middle. The CDR3 DNA follows: TGCGCCAGCAGACCGACAGGGAACACCGGGGAGCTGTTTTTT. It specifies CASRPTGNTGELFF.

This clone was detected only a few times. The genes are TRBV27 and TRBJ1-1; 8 bases map to TRBD1. The CDR3 extends over 14 amino acids. CDR1 MNHEY and CDR2 SMNVEV come from the germline V gene (reference sequence). Trimming took 2 bases from V and 5 from J; bases not matched to a gene: 4. The CDR3: CASSLQGARTEAFF. In DNA form, the CDR3 reads TGTGCCAGCAGTTTACAGGGGGCAAGGACTGAAGCTTTCTTT.

This clone was seen just once. The chain carries TRBV6-1 and TRBJ2-3; the match to TRBD1 covers 8 bases. The length of the CDR3 is 15 residues. Trimming cost V 2 bases and J 7 bases; bases outside gene matches: 8. Germline values: CDR1 MNHNS, CDR2 SASEGT. The CDR3 region is CASSENRGVMNTQYF. The CDR3, as DNA: TGTGCCAGCAGTGAAAACAGGGGGGTGATGAATACGCAGTATTTT.

V is TRBV5-1 and J is TRBJ1-4; no clear D gene. V shed 1 base and J shed 8 bases, with 21 bases lying between them. The germline V gene encodes CDR1 SGHRS and CDR2 YFSETQ. The CDR3 has 17 amino acids. This CDR3 is CASSLRVRGAGGEKLFF. As DNA, the CDR3 is TGCGCCAGCAGCTTGAGAGTACGGGGAGCGGGCGGCGAAAAACTGTTTTTT.

This rearrangement joins TRBV5-1 to TRBJ2-4, with D perhaps TRBD2 (6 bases). Germline V CDR1 and CDR2: SGHRS, YFSETQ. V lost 0 bases, J lost 6 bases, and 16 bases lay in between. The CDR3 loop spans 16 amino acids. The DNA for the CDR3 is TGCGCCAGCAGCTTGGAACCGGGAGTGATGGGAAACATTCAGTACTTC. Amino acids: CASSLEPGVMGNIQYF.

J is TRBJ2-7 and V is TRBV29-1; 11 bases fit TRBD1. The germline gives CDR1 SQVTM, CDR2 ANQGSEA. Losses at the gene ends were 8 bases for V and 6 bases for J; bases not matched to a gene: 9. CDR3 size: 13 residues. The CDR3 reads CSFAGQGDLEQYF. The CDR3 DNA reads as TGCAGCTTCGCGGGACAGGGGGATCTCGAGCAGTACTTC.

The rearrangement joins TRBV2 to TRBJ1-1; D is unresolved. The CDR3 covers 15 residues. Germline V lookup: CDR1 SNHLY, CDR2 FYNNEI. V was pared by 1 base and J by 1 base, with 10 bases between. The CDR3 region is CASSEGSRRNTEAFF. The CDR3 DNA reads as TGTGCCAGCAGTGAAGGAAGCCGGAGGAACACTGAAGCTTTCTTT.

The genes are TRBV10-3 and TRBJ1-5, with D tentatively TRBD1 (5 bases). Germline CDR1 reads ENHRY; CDR2 reads SYGVKD. The CDR3 is made up of 13 amino acids. V dropped 5 bases and J dropped 4 bases, with 9 bases sitting between them. CDR3 nucleotide sequence: TGTGCCATCAGTTATGACAGTAATCAGCCCCAGCATTTT. This gives the protein CAISYDSNQPQHF.

The chain has TRBV7-2 and TRBJ2-2, with a possible D match to TRBD2 (6 bases). The CDR3 extends over 16 amino acids. V was cut by 4 bases and J by 2 bases, with 14 bases left in between. Germline-derived CDR1 and CDR2 are SGHTA and FQGNSA. The CDR3 protein is CASSSYGTPNTGELFF. The CDR3 DNA reads as TGTGCCAGCAGCTCCTACGGGACTCCTAACACCGGGGAGCTGTTTTTT.

This chain joins TRBV29-1 and TRBJ2-5; tentatively, D is TRBD1 (6 bases). Trimming removed 4 bases at V and 1 base at J, with 7 bases between. The CDR3 covers 12 residues. Germline loops: CDR1 SQVTM, CDR2 ANQGSEA. DNA of the CDR3: TGCAGCGTTGGGACAGCCCAAGAGACCCAGTACTTC. Translated, it gives CSVGTAQETQYF.

This clone was picked up one time. The rearrangement links TRBV4-1 to TRBJ2-4, with 8 bases that match TRBD2. The V gene's germline CDR1 is MGHRA and CDR2 YSYEKL. This CDR3 region has 17 residues. V lost 0 bases, J lost 4 bases, and 8 bases stayed unmatched. The CDR3 DNA is TGCGCCAGCAGCCAAGATCGCGGGGGGACACTTAAAAACATTCAGTACTTC. It yields the protein CASSQDRGGTLKNIQYF.

The chain's CDR3 is CSVGDRVNTEAFF. The CDR3, as DNA: TGCAGCGTTGGGGACAGGGTCAACACTGAAGCTTTCTTT. The J gene is TRBJ1-1, the V gene TRBV29-1; 9 nucleotides align to TRBD1. The CDR3 covers 13 residues. Trimming took 4 bases from V and 2 from J; bases not matched to a gene: 2. Germline CDR1 and CDR2: SQVTM and ANQGSEA.

Concerning this clone: One end of the junction fails to match germline, which may point to a read error. The chain combines TRBV5-1 with TRBJ1-2; TRBD1 matches at 9 bases. The CDR3 spans 14 residues. Germline CDR1 and CDR2: SGHRS and YFSETQ. DNA for the CDR3: TGCGCCAGTAGCTTGGAGGGACAGGGAAATGGCTACACCTTC. As protein: CASSLEGQGNGYTF.

This rearrangement joins TRBV6-6 to TRBJ1-1; D is ambiguous. This CDR3 has 14 amino acids. Germline V CDR1 and CDR2: MNHNY, SVGAGI (reference sequence). Deletions cut 1 base from V and 1 base from J, with 7 bases between. The CDR3 here is CASSYYNRNTEAFF. The DNA of the CDR3 is TGTGCCAGCAGTTACTACAACAGGAACACTGAAGCTTTCTTT.

The chain carries TRBV5-4 and TRBJ1-6; no reliable D call. The CDR3 consists of 13 residues. Trimming took 4 bases from V and 9 from J, leaving 11 bases between them. Looked up from germline, CDR1 is SGHNT and CDR2 is YYREEE (reference sequence). CDR3 region: CASSQKGGSPLHF. For the CDR3, the DNA is TGTGCCAGCAGCCAGAAGGGAGGTTCACCCCTCCACTTT.

Concerning this clone itself: Different DNA sequences within this sample yield the same CDR3. The chain recombines TRBV9 with TRBJ2-3; D unclear. Deletions cut 4 bases from V and 4 bases from J, with 10 bases between. The germline V gene has CDR1 SGDLS and CDR2 YYNGEE. The CDR3 runs to 13 residues. Written as DNA, the CDR3 is TGTGCCAGCAGCCCTCCTCCCGCAGATACGCAGTATTTT. Residues: CASSPPPADTQYF. The whole variable domain, remainder taken from reference TRBV9 and TRBJ2-3, is DSGVTQTPKHLITATGQRVTLRCSPRSGDLSVYWYQQSLDQGLQFLIQYYNGEERAKGNILERFSAQQFPDLHSELNLSSLELGDSALYFCASSPPPADTQYFGPGTRLTVL.

CDR3 loop: CASRRQGSYGYTF. CDR3 bases: TGTGCCAGCAGGCGTCAGGGCAGCTATGGCTACACCTTC. V and J are TRBV27 and TRBJ1-2; D perhaps matches TRBD1 (5 bases). The CDR3 is 13 residues long. Germline assignment: CDR1 MNHEY and CDR2 SMNVEV (reference sequence). V was clipped by 6 bases and J by 4 bases, with 12 bases between them.

The count of this clone is one. The chain joins TRBV7-8 to TRBJ2-2, with D possibly matching TRBD2 (5 bases). CDR3 length: 17 residues. V shed 2 bases and J shed 7 bases, with 20 bases lying between them. Germline V gives CDR1 SGHVS, CDR2 FQNEAQ. The CDR3 coding sequence is TGTGCCAGCAGCTTAACCGCATCCGGGATGGTGTACGGGGAGCTGTTTTTT. Residues: CASSLTASGMVYGELFF.

The V gene is TRBV2, the J gene TRBJ2-7; 11 bases align to TRBD1. CDR1 and CDR2 (germline): SNHLY, FYNNEI. The CDR3 spans 13 residues. The V and J ends lost 7 bases and 7 bases, in that order; junction bases with no gene match: 6. CDR3: CASKGQGVGEQYF. Here the CDR3 DNA reads TGTGCCAGCAAGGGACAGGGGGTAGGGGAGCAGTACTTC.

The chain carries TRBV6-1 and TRBJ1-1; 10 positions agree with TRBD1. V trimming: 6 bases; J trimming: 5 bases; junction bases outside the gene matches: 6. The CDR3 sequence is 14 residues long. From germline, CDR1 is MNHNS and CDR2 SASEGT. The CDR3 here is CASSTGTGVTEAFF. The CDR3 nucleotides read TGTGCCAGCAGCACCGGGACAGGGGTGACTGAAGCTTTCTTT.

Comments on this clone: Distinct nucleotide sequences in the sample also encode this CDR3. The chain combines TRBV4-2 with TRBJ2-1; 7 nucleotides align to TRBD1. The CDR3 loop spans 16 amino acids. V was pared by 0 bases and J by 2 bases, with 4 bases of the junction left unmatched. Germline values: CDR1 LGHNA, CDR2 YNFKEQ. The CDR3 bases are TGTGCCAGCAGCCAAGACCGGGACAGCCCCTACAATGAGCAGTTCTTC. Its protein product is CASSQDRDSPYNEQFF.

This chain uses TRBV2 with TRBJ2-3, with TRBD2 identical over 9 bases. V lost 6 bases, J lost 6 bases, and 10 bases stayed unmatched. The germline V gene encodes CDR1 SNHLY and CDR2 FYNNEI. The CDR3 covers 15 residues. The CDR3 DNA is TGTGCCAGCAGAGATGGGACTAGCACTGGGGATACGCAGTATTTT. This translates into CASRDGTSTGDTQYF.

The V gene is TRBV7-9, the J gene TRBJ1-1; D is ambiguous. The V end lost 2 bases, the J end lost 1 base, and 8 bases lay between the germline ends. CDR3 length equals 14 residues. Germline CDR1 SEHNR, CDR2 FQNEAQ (reference sequence). Here the CDR3 DNA reads TGTGCCAGCAGCTTACAACTTCCGAACACTGAAGCTTTCTTT. Its protein is CASSLQLPNTEAFF.

The J gene is TRBJ2-7, the V gene TRBV12-5; tentatively, D is TRBD2 (6 bases). The V gene lost 6 bases and the J gene lost 6 bases, with 15 bases spanning the gap. CDR1 and CDR2 from the germline V gene are LGHNT and FRNRAP. This CDR3 spans 13 amino acids. CDR3 in DNA: TGTGCTAGTGGCTCGGGAGATTCGGGCGAGCAGTACTTC. Translation gives CASGSGDSGEQYF.

The chain is built from TRBV29-1 and TRBJ1-2; TRBD1 is a possible D gene (6 bases). CDR3 length: 12 amino acids. The germline V gene has CDR1 SQVTM and CDR2 ANQGSEA. V dropped 4 bases and J dropped 8 bases, with 14 bases sitting between them. CDR3 DNA: TGCAGCGTTGCCTGGACAGTCGTCGGCTACACCTTC. Its translation: CSVAWTVVGYTF.

The genes are TRBV29-1 and TRBJ1-6; TRBD1 agrees at 8 bases. Germline loops: CDR1 SQVTM, CDR2 ANQGSEA. The CDR3 covers 13 residues. The V segment lost 5 bases and the J segment 8 bases; nucleotides outside the gene matches: 5. The CDR3 sequence: CSVSTGVDSPLHF. In DNA, the CDR3 is TGCAGCGTTTCGACAGGGGTCGATTCACCCCTCCACTTT.

The chain couples TRBV6-6 to TRBJ1-1, with 8 positions matching TRBD1. Germline V gene lookup returns CDR1 MNHNY and CDR2 SVGAGI (reference sequence). The CDR3 runs 14 residues. With 6 bases clipped from V and 1 base from J, the junction kept 4 bases outside the gene matches. This CDR3 reads CASRWTGTNTEAFF. The CDR3 DNA reads as TGTGCCAGCAGATGGACAGGGACGAACACTGAAGCTTTCTTT.

The V and J genes are TRBV7-2 and TRBJ2-5; TRBD2 agrees at 8 bases. CDR3 size: 15 residues. Germline CDR1 SGHTA, CDR2 FQGNSA. Germline trimming cut 6 bases from V and 0 bases from J; bases unmatched to any gene: 6. The CDR3 coding sequence is TGTGCCAGCAGTTGGGTAGCGGGGAACCAAGAGACCCAGTACTTC. Translated, it gives CASSWVAGNQETQYF. The variable domain in full, with the rest retrieved from reference TRBV7-2 and TRBJ2-5, is GAGVSQSPSNKVTEKGKDVELRCDPISGHTALYWYRQSLGQGLEFLIYFQGNSAPDKSGLPSDRFSAERTGGSVSTLTIQRTQQEDSAVYLCASSWVAGNQETQYFGPGTRLLVL.

This clone was seen just once. V usage is TRBV7-2 and J usage is TRBJ2-1, with 9 bases that match TRBD1. There are 14 residues in the CDR3. J was trimmed by 4 bases and V by 5 bases; bases with no gene match: 3. Germline V gives CDR1 SGHTA, CDR2 FQGNSA. DNA for the CDR3: TGTGCCAGCAGCCGCGGGACAGGGTACAATGAGCAGTTCTTC. Its protein product is CASSRGTGYNEQFF.